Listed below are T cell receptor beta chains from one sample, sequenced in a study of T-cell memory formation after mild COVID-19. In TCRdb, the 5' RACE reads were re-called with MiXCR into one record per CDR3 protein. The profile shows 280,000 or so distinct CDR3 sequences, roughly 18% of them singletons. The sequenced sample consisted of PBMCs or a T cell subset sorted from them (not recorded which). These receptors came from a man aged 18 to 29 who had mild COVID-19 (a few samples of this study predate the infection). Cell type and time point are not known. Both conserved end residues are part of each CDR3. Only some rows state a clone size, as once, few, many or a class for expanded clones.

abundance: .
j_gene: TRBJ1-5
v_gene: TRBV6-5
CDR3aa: CASSMTGVEQPQHF

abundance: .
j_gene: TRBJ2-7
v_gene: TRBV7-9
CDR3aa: CASSPHRTSLIYEQYF

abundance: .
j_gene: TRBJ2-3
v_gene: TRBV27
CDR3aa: CASSLLAGGHDTQYF

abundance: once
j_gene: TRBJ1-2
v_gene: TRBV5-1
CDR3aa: CASSPRGGSGYTF

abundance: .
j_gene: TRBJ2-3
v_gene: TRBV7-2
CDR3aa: CASSYPSGGLGDTQYF

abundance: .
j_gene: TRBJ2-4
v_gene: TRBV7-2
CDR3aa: CASSSPVLAKNIQYF

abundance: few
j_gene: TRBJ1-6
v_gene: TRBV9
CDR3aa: CASNQNNSPLHF

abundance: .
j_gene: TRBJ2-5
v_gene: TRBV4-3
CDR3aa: CASSRGDRGGETQYF

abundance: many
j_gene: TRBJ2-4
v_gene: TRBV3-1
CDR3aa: CASSPGEMRIQYF

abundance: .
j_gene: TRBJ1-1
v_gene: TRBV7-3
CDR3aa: CASSFSSGTEAFF

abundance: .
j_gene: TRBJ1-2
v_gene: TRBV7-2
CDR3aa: CASSYSLPSRDGYTF

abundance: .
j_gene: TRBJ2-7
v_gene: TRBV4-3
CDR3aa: CASSQERGRIPLSYEQYF

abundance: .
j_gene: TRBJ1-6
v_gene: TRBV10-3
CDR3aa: CAISEQGNSPLHF

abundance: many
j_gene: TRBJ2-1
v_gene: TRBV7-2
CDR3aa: CASSLSSSYNEQFF

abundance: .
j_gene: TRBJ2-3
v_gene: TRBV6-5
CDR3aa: CASSYSTSGGISTDTQYF

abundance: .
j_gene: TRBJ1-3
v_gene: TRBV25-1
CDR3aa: CASSGPGNTIYF

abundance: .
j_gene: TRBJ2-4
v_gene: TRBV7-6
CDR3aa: CASSQASSGGAKNIQYF

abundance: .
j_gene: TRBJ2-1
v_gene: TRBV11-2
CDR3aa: CASSSPVRGYNEQFF

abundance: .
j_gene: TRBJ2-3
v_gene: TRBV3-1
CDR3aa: CASSRQGWVGTDTQYF

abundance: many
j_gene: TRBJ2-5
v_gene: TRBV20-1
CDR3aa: CSATPFARGGSETQYF

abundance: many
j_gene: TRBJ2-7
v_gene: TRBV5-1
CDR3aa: CASSPGQGEYEQYF

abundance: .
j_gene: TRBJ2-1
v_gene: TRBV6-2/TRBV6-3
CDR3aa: CASSYPSGGVSEQFF

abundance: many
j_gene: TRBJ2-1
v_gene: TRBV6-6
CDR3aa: CASSYSSWRGVYNEQFF

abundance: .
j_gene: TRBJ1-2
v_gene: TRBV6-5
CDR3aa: CASSYEQYYGYTF

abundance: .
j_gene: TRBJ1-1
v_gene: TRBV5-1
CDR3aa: CASSLGGSAEAFF

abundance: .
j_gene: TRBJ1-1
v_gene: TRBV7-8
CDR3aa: CASSLSSRRGNTEAFF

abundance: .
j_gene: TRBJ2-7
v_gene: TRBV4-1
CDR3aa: CASSQVTQGGSEQYF

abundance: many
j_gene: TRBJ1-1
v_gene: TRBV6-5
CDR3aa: CASSPGQATEAFF

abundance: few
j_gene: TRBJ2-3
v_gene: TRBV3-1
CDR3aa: CASSQVLWDTQYF

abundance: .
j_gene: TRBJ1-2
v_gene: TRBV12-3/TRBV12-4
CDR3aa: CASSLGVYYGYTF

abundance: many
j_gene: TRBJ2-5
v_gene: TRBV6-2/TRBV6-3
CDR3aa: CASSWGKETQYF

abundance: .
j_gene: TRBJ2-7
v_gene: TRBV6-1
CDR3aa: CASRGWAHEQYF

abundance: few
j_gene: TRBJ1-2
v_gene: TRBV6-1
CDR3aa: CASIRGLGYTF

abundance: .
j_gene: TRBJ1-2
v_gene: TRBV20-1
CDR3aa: CSARYRDPANYGYTF

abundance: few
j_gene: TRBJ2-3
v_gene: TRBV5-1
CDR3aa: CASSTPKDTQYF

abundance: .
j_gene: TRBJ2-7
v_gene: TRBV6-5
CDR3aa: CASSYTLAGGLEQYF

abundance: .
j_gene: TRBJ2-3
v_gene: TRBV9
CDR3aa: CASSAHYLAADTQYF

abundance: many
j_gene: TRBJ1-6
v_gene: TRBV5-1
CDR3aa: CASSLDEGGSYNSPLHF

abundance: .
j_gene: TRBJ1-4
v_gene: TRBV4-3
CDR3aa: CASSPRDRVEKLFF

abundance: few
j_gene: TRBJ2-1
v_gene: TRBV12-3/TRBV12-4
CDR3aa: CATRDYNEQFF

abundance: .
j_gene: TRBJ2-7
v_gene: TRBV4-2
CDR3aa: CASSQELAPGEQYF

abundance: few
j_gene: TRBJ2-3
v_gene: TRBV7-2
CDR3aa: CASSPRALTDTQYF

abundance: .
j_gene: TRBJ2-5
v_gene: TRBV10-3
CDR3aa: CAISESAGIGQSEETQYF

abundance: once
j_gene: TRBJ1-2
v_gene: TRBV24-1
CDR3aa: CATQTDSGYGYTF

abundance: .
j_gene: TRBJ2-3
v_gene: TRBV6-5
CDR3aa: CASSYYDLADTQYF